This T cell receptor beta chain was documented in a study of T cell clones after liver transplantation. Study information: Immunosuppression withdrawal was tried within 2 years after liver transplantation in this trial.

Trimming cost V 6 bases and J 11 bases, with 23 bases left between them. From germline, CDR1 is SNHLY and CDR2 FYNNEI. This CDR3 contains 15 residues. CD3+CD4+ and CD3+CD8+ cells were FACS-sorted from thawed unstimulated PBMCs. Notes on this clone: Its antigen is unidentified.

The table came from immunoSEQ multiplex PCR; TCRdb's copy has only in-frame clones and leaves some out. Here the sample spans 80,000 or so clones, nearly 85% being singletons. Study outcomes and limitations: Compared with third party-reactive sequences, donor-reactive ones declined more, independent of withdrawal success.

Sequencing was performed on CD4+ T cells from blood, taken roughly 3.5 years after liver transplant. The V and J genes are TRBV2 and TRBJ1-5; D ambiguous. The TCR was taken from a human patient who received a liver transplant. Some of these T cells may belong to the graft donor. CDR3 amino acids: CASRLTGPNELAQHF. CDR3 bases: TGTGCCAGCAGGCTAACCGGGCCCAATGAGTTAGCCCAGCATTTT.